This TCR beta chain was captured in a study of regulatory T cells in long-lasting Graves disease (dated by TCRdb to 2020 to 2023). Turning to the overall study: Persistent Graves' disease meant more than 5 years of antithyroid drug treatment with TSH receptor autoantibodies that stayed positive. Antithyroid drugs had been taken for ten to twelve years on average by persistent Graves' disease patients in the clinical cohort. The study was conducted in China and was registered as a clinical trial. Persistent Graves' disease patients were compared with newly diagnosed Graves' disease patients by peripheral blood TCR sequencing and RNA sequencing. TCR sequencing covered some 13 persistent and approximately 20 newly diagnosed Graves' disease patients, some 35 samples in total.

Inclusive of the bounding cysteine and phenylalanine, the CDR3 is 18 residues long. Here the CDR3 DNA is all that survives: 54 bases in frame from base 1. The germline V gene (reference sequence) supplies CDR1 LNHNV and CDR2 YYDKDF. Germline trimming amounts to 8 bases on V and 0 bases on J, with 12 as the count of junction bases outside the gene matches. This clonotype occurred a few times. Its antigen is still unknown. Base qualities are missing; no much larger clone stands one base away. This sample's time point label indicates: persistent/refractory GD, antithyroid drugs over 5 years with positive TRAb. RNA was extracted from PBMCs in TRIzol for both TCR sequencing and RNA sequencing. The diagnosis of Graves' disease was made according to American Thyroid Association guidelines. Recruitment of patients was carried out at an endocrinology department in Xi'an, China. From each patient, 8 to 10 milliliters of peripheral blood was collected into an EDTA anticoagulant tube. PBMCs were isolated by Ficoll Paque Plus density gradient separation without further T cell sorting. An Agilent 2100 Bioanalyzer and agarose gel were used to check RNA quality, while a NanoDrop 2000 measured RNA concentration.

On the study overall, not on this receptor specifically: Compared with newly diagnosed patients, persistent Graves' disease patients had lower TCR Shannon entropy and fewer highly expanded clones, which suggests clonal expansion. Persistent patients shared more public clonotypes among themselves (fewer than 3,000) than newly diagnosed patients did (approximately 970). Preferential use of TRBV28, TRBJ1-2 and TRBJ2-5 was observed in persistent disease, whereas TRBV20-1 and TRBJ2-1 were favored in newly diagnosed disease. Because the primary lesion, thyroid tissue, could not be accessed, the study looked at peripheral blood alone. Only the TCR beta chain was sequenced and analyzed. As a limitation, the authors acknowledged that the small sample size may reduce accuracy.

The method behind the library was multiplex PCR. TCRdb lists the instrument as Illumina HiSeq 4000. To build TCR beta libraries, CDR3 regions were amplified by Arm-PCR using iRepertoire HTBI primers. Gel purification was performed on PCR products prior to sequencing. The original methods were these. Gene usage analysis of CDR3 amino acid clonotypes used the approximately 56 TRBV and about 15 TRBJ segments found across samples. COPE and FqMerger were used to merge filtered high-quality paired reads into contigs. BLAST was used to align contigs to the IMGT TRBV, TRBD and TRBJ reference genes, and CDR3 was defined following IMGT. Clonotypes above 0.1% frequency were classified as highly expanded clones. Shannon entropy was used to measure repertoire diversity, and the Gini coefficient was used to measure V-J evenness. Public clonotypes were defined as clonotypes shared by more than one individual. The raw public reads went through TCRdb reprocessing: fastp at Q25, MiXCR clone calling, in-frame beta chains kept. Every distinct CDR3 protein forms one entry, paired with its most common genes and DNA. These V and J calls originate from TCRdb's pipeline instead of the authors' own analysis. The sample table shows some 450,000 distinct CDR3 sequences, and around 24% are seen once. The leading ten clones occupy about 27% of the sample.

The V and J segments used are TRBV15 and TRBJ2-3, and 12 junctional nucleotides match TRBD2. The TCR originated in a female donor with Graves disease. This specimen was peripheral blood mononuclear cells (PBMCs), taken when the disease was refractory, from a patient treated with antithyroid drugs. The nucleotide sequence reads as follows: TGTGCCACCCGACTAGCGGGAGCCCTACCAAAGAGCACAGATACGCAGTATTTT. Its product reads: CATRLAGALPKSTDTQYF.